This T cell receptor (beta chain) came from a study of blood T cell repertoires in COVID-19. Turning to the study itself: Material from acute and convalescent COVID-19 was sourced from the United States, Italy and Spain. T cells, B-cell-depleted T cells, or PBMCs provided the cDNA or gDNA that served as material.

The data were produced by immunoSEQ multiplex PCR, yet TCRdb's version contains in-frame clones alone and is incomplete. The data show about 100,000 clones, with about 90% seen just once and about 1.7% held by the top ten. The sample comprised peripheral blood. The clonotype originates from a human donor with active COVID-19. The donor label of this sample is uncertain.

This CDR3 is CASSSEGGRGYTF. In nucleotides, the CDR3 is TGTGCCAGCAGCTCCGAAGGGGGACGTGGCTACACCTTC. The V gene is TRBV7-3, the J gene TRBJ1-2; a weak D match, TRBD1 (6 bases). Trimming pared 4 bases from V and 7 bases from J, leaving 13 bases between. Per germline, CDR1 SGHTA and CDR2 FQGTGA. The CDR3 runs 13 residues.